Each of the 6 T cell receptor beta chains below was sequenced from the same sample in a study of CD8+ T cells in alopecia areata. RNA, once extracted, was reverse transcribed into cDNA for use as the sequencing template. Sequencing used immunoSEQ multiplex PCR; TCRdb keeps in-frame clones, though not all of them. This table has around 270,000 clones, 58% appearing once. The treatment was: oral pan-JAK inhibitor, 5-10 mg twice daily. Sequenced material: CD4+ T cells sorted from blood, taken at week 24, from a patient treated with tofacitinib. The receptor source for this set is a human donor with alopecia areata.

This clone was counted between two and nine times. The genes are TRBV29-1 and TRBJ2-7; D not resolved. V shed 4 bases and J shed 3 bases, with 10 bases lying between them. The CDR3 consists of 12 residues. Germline-derived CDR1 and CDR2 are SQVTM and ANQGSEA. This CDR3 reads CSVGEKGYEQYF. Written as DNA, the CDR3 is TGCAGCGTTGGGGAAAAGGGCTACGAGCAGTACTTC.

The rearrangement joins TRBV5-6 to TRBJ1-6; D is unresolved. CDR3 size: 17 residues. Germline-derived CDR1 and CDR2 are SGHDT and YYEEEE. Trimming cost V 2 bases and J 0 bases, with 12 bases left between them. The chain's CDR3 is CASSFWAGSSYNSPLHF. The CDR3 coding sequence is TGTGCCAGCAGCTTTTGGGCAGGCAGCTCCTATAATTCACCCCTCCACTTT.

The J gene is TRBJ2-6, the V gene TRBV5-1; D not certain. The CDR3 contains 13 residues. Trimming left V 1 base short and J 4 bases short, with 3 bases between. Germline values: CDR1 SGHRS, CDR2 YFSETQ. The CDR3 coding sequence is TGCGCCAGCAGCTTGAAGGGGGCCAACGTCCTGACTTTC. This translates into CASSLKGANVLTF.

This clone was seen a few times. CDR3 sequence: CASRDMDTQYF. Written as DNA, the CDR3 is TGCGCCTCCCGTGACATGGATACGCAGTATTTT. The V and J genes are TRBV5-1 and TRBJ2-3; D is unclear. The CDR3 is 11 amino acids. The V gene lost 10 bases and the J gene lost 6 bases, with 12 bases spanning the gap. Germline V gene lookup returns CDR1 SGHRS and CDR2 YFSETQ.

The V and J genes are TRBV7-9 and TRBJ1-1; D uncertain. The CDR3 consists of 12 residues. Trimming stripped 2 bases from V and 0 bases from J, with 1 base between. Per the germline V gene, CDR1 is SEHNR and CDR2 is FQNEAQ (reference sequence). The CDR3: CASSLMNTEAFF. In nucleotides, the CDR3 is TGTGCCAGCAGCTTAATGAACACTGAAGCTTTCTTT. The whole variable domain, remainder taken from reference TRBV7-9 and TRBJ1-1, is DTGVSQNPRHKITKRGQNVTFRCDPISEHNRLYWYRQTLGQGPEFLTYFQNEAQLEKSRLLSDRFSAERPKGSFSTLEIQRTEQGDSAMYLCASSLMNTEAFFGQGTRLTVV.

This clone was detected a few times. The chain recombines TRBV18 with TRBJ2-4; D remains ambiguous. Germline V gene lookup returns CDR1 KGHSH and CDR2 LQKENI. The CDR3 totals 13 residues. Trimming shortened V by 2 bases and J by 2 bases, and 4 bases separated the two germline ends. The CDR3 loop reads CASSPRTKNIQYF. The DNA for the CDR3 is TGTGCCAGCTCACCAAGGACCAAAAACATTCAGTACTTC.